This section outlines one T cell receptor beta chain sequence together with its context. This entry comes from a study of T cell responses to AZD1222 COVID-19 vaccine. The ends were cut back, 5 bases at V and 7 bases at J, with 9 bases in the middle. The germline gives CDR1 DFQATT, CDR2 SNEGSKA (reference sequence). The CDR3 spans 11 residues. Sequencing was performed with immunoSEQ multiplex PCR; in TCRdb, only in-frame clones are kept and a portion is missing. The data hold some 55,000 clones, with 89% observed a single time. The chain recombines TRBV20-1 with TRBJ2-1, with D possibly being TRBD2 (6 bases). The source material was peripheral blood, sampled on day 0 of AZD1222 vaccination. The source of this sequence is an adult in good health. CDR3 DNA: TGCAGTGCTCTTAGCGGAAATGAGCAGTTCTTC. This translates into CSALSGNEQFF.